This TCR beta chain was profiled in a study of human T cells and chemical hapten exposure. Study findings and constraints: Because all patients had alopecia, their immune responses might differ from healthy ones. The count of PT1 expanded TCRs correlated positively with patch test score. Compared to controls, expanded TCRs made significantly more large clusters of similar CDR3s.

This clonotype was picked up a small number of times. Its antigen is unidentified. Original analysis: From about 22,000 to 700,000 TCRs were found per sample, with a median of about 100,000. TCRdb called the RACE reads again in MiXCR, with one record for every CDR3 protein. The V and J calls were not made by the authors but by TCRdb's processing. The table shows tens of thousands of distinct CDR3 sequences, with 10% occurring only once. The CDR3 is made up of 12 amino acids. Trimming took 4 bases from V and 8 from J; bases not matched to a gene: 7. Germline V gene data show CDR1 as SQVTM and CDR2 as ANQGSEA. Indicated time point: patch test 2, 6 weeks after DPC sensitization. Treatment here: therapeutic diphenylcyclopropenone sensitization with weekly scalp DPC.

Sequencing was performed on whole blood, taken in connection with sensitization to the hapten diphenylcyclopropenone (DPC). The clonotype was recovered from a woman aged 45-65 years with alopecia areata. Some clones in this sample may be carry-over from other donors' samples. The rearrangement joins TRBV29-1 to TRBJ1-2, with 7 positions matching TRBD1. The CDR3 DNA reads as TGCAGCGTTGCGGGGACAGTCAGCGGCTACACCTTC. The encoded protein is CSVAGTVSGYTF.